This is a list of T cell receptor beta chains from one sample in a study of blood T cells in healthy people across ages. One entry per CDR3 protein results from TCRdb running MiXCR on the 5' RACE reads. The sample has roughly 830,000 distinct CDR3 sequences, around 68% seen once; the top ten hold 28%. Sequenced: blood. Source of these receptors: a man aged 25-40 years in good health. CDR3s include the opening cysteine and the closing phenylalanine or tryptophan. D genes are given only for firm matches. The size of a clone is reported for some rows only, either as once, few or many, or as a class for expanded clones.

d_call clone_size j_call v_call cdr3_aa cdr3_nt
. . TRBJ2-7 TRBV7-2 CASSSQGGRWGSYEQYF TGTGCCAGCAGCTCCCAAGGGGGAAGGTGGGGGAGCTACGAGCAGTACTTC
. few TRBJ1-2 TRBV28 CASSLSLAETNYGYTF TGTGCCAGCAGTTTATCCTTGGCAGAAACTAACTATGGCTACACCTTC
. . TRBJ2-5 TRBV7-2 CASSLNGFGQETQYF TGTGCCAGCAGCTTAAACGGTTTCGGCCAAGAGACCCAGTACTTC
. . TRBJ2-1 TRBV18 CASSPSRGDNEQFF TGTGCCAGCTCACCATCGCGGGGTGACAATGAGCAGTTCTTC
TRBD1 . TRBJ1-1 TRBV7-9 CASSTRQGATEAFF TGTGCCAGCAGCACGCGACAGGGGGCCACTGAAGCTTTCTTT
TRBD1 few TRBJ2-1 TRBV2 CASRPGQNNEQFF TGTGCCAGCAGGCCGGGACAGAACAATGAGCAGTTCTTC
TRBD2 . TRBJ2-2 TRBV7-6 CASSPSLAGNTGELFF TGTGCCAGCAGCCCCTCACTAGCGGGGAACACCGGGGAGCTGTTTTTT
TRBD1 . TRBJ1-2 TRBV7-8 CASSSHWGQFPFYGYTF TGTGCCAGCAGCTCCCACTGGGGACAGTTCCCATTCTATGGCTACACCTTC
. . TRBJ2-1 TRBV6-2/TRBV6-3 CASSFGRGEQFF TGTGCCAGCAGCTTCGGCCGTGGTGAGCAGTTCTTC
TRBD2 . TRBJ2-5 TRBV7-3 CASSSGLAGAGEQYF TGTGCCAGCAGCTCGGGACTAGCGGGGGCGGGAGAGCAGTACTTC
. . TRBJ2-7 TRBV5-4 CASSLASVIGSQYF TGTGCCAGCAGCTTGGCCTCTGTGATCGGGAGCCAGTACTTC
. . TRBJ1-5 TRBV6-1 CASSPYLPGDSNQPQHF TGTGCCAGCAGTCCATACCTCCCTGGGGATAGCAATCAGCCCCAGCATTTT
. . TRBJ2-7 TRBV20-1 CSARGRVWDEQYF TGCAGTGCTCGTGGACGGGTTTGGGACGAGCAGTACTTC
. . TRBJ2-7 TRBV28 CASSFSQGSSYEQYF TGTGCCAGCAGTTTTTCACAGGGAAGCTCCTACGAGCAGTACTTC
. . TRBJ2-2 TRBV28 CASRRTPGNTGELFF TGTGCCAGCAGACGAACCCCGGGGAACACCGGGGAGCTGTTTTTT
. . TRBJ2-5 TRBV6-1 CASLTARNQETQYF TGTGCCAGCCTCACTGCGAGAAACCAAGAGACCCAGTACTTC
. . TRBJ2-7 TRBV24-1 CATSEGGSYEQYF TGTGCCACCAGTGAGGGCGGCTCCTACGAGCAGTACTTC
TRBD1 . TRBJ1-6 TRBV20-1 CSAPGQPATALHF TGCAGTGCCCCGGGACAGCCAGCCACTGCCCTCCACTTT
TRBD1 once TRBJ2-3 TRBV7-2 CASSPIVGQGGFVTDTQYF TGTGCCAGCAGCCCGATCGTGGGACAGGGGGGTTTTGTTACAGATACGCAGTATTTT
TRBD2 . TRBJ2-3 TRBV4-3 CASSQSTSGSTDTQYF TGCGCCAGCAGCCAGTCGACTAGCGGGAGCACAGATACGCAGTATTTT
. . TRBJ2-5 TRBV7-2 CASSLVDHVTQYF TGTGCCAGCAGCTTAGTGGACCACGTGACCCAGTACTTC
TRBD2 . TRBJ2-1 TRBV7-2 CASSPPGLTNNEQFF TGTGCCAGCAGCCCCCCGGGACTAACAAACAATGAGCAGTTCTTC
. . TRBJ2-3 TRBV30 CAWSARVGQGGTDTQYF TGTGCCTGGAGTGCCCGGGTCGGGCAGGGAGGCACAGATACGCAGTATTTT
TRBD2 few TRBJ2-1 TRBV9 CASSSSGGAINEQFF TGTGCCAGCAGCTCTAGCGGGGGGGCGATAAATGAGCAGTTCTTC
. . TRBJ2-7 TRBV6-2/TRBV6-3 CASSYSYYEQYF TGTGCCAGCAGTTACTCCTACTACGAGCAGTACTTC
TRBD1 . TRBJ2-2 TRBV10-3 CAISETGGASGELFF TGTGCCATCAGTGAGACAGGGGGCGCGTCCGGGGAGCTGTTTTTT
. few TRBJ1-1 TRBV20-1 CSAPPGGKMNTEAFF TGCAGTGCCCCGCCCGGGGGGAAGATGAACACTGAAGCTTTCTTT
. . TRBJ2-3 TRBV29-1 CSVEGRPSTDTQYF TGCAGCGTTGAGGGTAGGCCCAGCACAGATACGCAGTATTTT
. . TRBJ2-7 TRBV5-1 CASSLRSDSYEQYF TGCGCCAGCAGCTTGAGGTCTGACTCCTACGAGCAGTACTTC
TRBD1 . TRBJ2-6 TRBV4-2 CASSPGQGTGANVLTF TGTGCCAGCAGCCCGGGACAGGGGACTGGGGCCAACGTCCTGACTTTC
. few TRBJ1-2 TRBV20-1 CSAPDRPANYGYTF TGCAGTGCTCCAGACAGGCCAGCTAACTATGGCTACACCTTC
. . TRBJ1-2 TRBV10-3 CAISAGGDYGYTF TGTGCCATCAGTGCGGGGGGGGACTATGGCTACACCTTC
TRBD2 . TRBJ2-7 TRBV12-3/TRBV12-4 CASSLALETSDSYEQYF TGTGCCAGCAGTTTAGCGCTAGAGACTAGCGATTCCTACGAGCAGTACTTC